These 22 T cell receptor beta chains were all obtained from the same sample, sequenced in a study of T cells in Graves' hyperthyroidism and ophthalmopathy. The TCR beta CDR3 regions underwent amplification using RNA transcripts as the source. The HTBI set primed first-round TCR CDR3 RT-PCR. TCRdb re-called the multiplex PCR reads with MiXCR, one entry per CDR3 protein. The data contain about 620,000 distinct CDR3 sequences, roughly 15% of them singletons. Sample: blood. The receptors were gathered from a woman under 40 with Graves' hyperthyroidism.

The chain combines TRBV4-2 with TRBJ1-2; 7 bases align to TRBD1. The germline gives CDR1 LGHNA, CDR2 YNFKEQ. J gave up 7 bases and V 2 bases, and 7 bases lay outside the gene matches. CDR3 length equals 14 residues. In DNA, the CDR3 is TGTGCCAGCAGCCAACCAGACAGGGCAGGTGGCTACACCTTC. Translated: CASSQPDRAGGYTF.

This clonotype was counted many times. The V and J genes are TRBV24-1 and TRBJ1-2; a weak D match, TRBD1 (6 bases). This CDR3 is built from 15 residues. V lost 3 bases to trimming and J lost 5 bases, with 15 bases between them. In germline, CDR1 is KGHDR, CDR2 SFDVKD. The CDR3 protein is CATSDARTAIYGYTF. The CDR3 nucleotides read TGTGCCACCAGTGATGCTCGGACAGCCATATATGGCTACACCTTC.

This clonotype appeared many times. The genes are TRBV10-3 and TRBJ2-1, with D possibly TRBD2 on 5 matching bases. Germline assignment: CDR1 ENHRY and CDR2 SYGVKD. Trimming pared 0 bases from V and 3 bases from J, leaving 9 bases between. The CDR3 consists of 15 residues. The CDR3 loop is CAISESGGGYNEQFF. Here the CDR3 DNA reads TGTGCCATCAGTGAGTCCGGCGGAGGCTACAATGAGCAGTTCTTC.

The sample holds many counts of this clonotype. The V call is TRBV5-1, the J call TRBJ2-7; 7 bases are a match to TRBD2. This CDR3 has 17 amino acids. Looked up from germline, CDR1 is SGHRS and CDR2 is YFSETQ. V lost 4 bases to trimming and J lost 1 base; unmatched junction nucleotides: 14. Here the CDR3 reads CASSRQATSGMSYEQYF. The CDR3 DNA is TGCGCCAGCAGCCGACAAGCAACGAGCGGGATGTCCTACGAGCAGTACTTC.

The table lists this clonotype with many counts. The chain has TRBV2 and TRBJ2-5; TRBD2 matches at 11 bases. CDR1 and CDR2 (germline): SNHLY, FYNNEI. This CDR3 has 17 residues. The trim removed 6 bases at V and 4 bases at J, leaving 13 bases unmatched. This chain's CDR3 is CASRPQTSGIVGETQYF. In DNA form, the CDR3 reads TGTGCCAGCAGGCCACAGACTAGCGGGATTGTAGGAGAGACCCAGTACTTC.

A few counts support this clonotype. J is TRBJ2-4 and V is TRBV20-1, with D perhaps TRBD2 (6 bases). Germline V gene data show CDR1 as DFQATT and CDR2 as SNEGSKA (reference sequence). CDR3 length: 19 amino acids. Deletions cut 5 bases from V and 1 base from J, with 27 bases between. The CDR3 DNA is TGCAGTGCTGGTGGGGACTCCGTTGTGTTTTCATCGGCCAAAAACATTCAGTACTTC. It yields the protein CSAGGDSVVFSSAKNIQYF.

This clonotype was counted at least ten times. The chain has TRBV7-2 and TRBJ2-3; either TRBD1 or TRBD2 may supply D (5 bases each). The V gene's germline CDR1 is SGHTA and CDR2 FQGNSA. The CDR3 loop spans 14 amino acids. The ends were cut back, 5 bases at V and 2 bases at J, with 11 bases in the middle. In nucleotides, the CDR3 is TGTGCCAGCAGCCCCGGGGCTCACACAGATACGCAGTATTTT. Translation gives CASSPGAHTDTQYF.

This clonotype was seen at least ten times. The chain employs TRBV18 and TRBJ1-2; weak D call: TRBD1 (6 bases). Trimming removed 3 bases at V and 6 bases at J, with 17 bases between. The germline CDR1 and CDR2 sequences are KGHSH and LQKENI. The CDR3 extends over 15 amino acids. The CDR3 DNA reads as TGTGCCAGCTCACCTCGACAGGCTCGGAGGGATGGCTACACCTTC. It codes for CASSPRQARRDGYTF.

This chain connects TRBV2 to TRBJ2-6; 7 bases are shared with TRBD1. V lost 10 bases to trimming and J lost 2 bases; unmatched junction nucleotides: 5. The CDR3 is 14 amino acids. Per germline, CDR1 SNHLY and CDR2 FYNNEI. CDR3 in DNA: TGTGCCATCAGGGGGTCTGCTGGGGCCAACGTCCTGACTTTC. Residues: CAIRGSAGANVLTF.

This clonotype was counted at least ten times. The genes are TRBV6-1 and TRBJ2-5; tentative D call: TRBD1 (5 bases). CDR1 MNHNS and CDR2 SASEGT come from the germline V gene. The CDR3 has 16 amino acids. V was trimmed by 0 bases and J by 0 bases, leaving 11 bases between them. CDR3 sequence reads: CASSEAGRSYQETQYF. In DNA, the CDR3 is TGTGCCAGCAGTGAAGCGGGGCGATCGTACCAAGAGACCCAGTACTTC.

This sequence joins TRBV10-3 and TRBJ1-2; no clear D. V was shortened by 2 bases and J by 3 bases, with 7 bases between the two germline ends. The germline gives CDR1 ENHRY, CDR2 SYGVKD. This CDR3 is built from 13 residues. The CDR3 region is CAISEPGHYGYTF. Written as DNA, the CDR3 is TGTGCCATCAGTGAGCCCGGGCACTATGGCTACACCTTC.

This clonotype has just a few counts. A much larger clone is a single base away; this may be a read error. This rearrangement joins TRBV6-2 or TRBV6-3 to TRBJ2-7; 8 positions agree with TRBD2. Germline values: CDR1 MNHEY, CDR2 SVGEGT. V shed 2 bases, J shed 6 bases, and the junction held 0 bases outside the gene matches. This CDR3 spans 12 amino acids. The CDR3 here is CASSYAGGEQYF. The CDR3 coding sequence is TGTGCCAGCAGTTACGCGGGGGGCGAGCAGTACTTC.

In its sample, this clonotype was seen once. Being one base from a much bigger clone, this may be a read error. The chain couples TRBV20-1 to TRBJ1-5; no reliable D call. Per germline, CDR1 DFQATT and CDR2 SNEGSKA (reference sequence). Deletions cut 1 base from V and 2 bases from J, with 6 bases between. This CDR3 is 13 amino acids long. The CDR3 sequence is CSARGIGNQPQHF. The CDR3 DNA follows: TGCAGTGCTAGAGGGATAGGCAATCAGCCCCAGCATTTT.

This clonotype appeared many times. Here the CDR3 reads CASSTDRNPQETQYF. The CDR3 DNA is TGTGCCAGCAGCACCGACAGGAACCCTCAAGAGACCCAGTACTTC. The rearrangement links TRBV6-2 or TRBV6-3 to TRBJ2-5; TRBD1 might be the D (6 bases). CDR1 and CDR2 from the germline V gene are MNHEY and SVGEGT. This CDR3 spans 15 amino acids. Between the trimmed V and J ends, which lost 6 bases and 2 bases, there was a span of 16 bases.

J is TRBJ2-1 and V is TRBV7-2, with TRBD2 identical over 10 bases. Per the germline V gene, CDR1 is SGHTA and CDR2 is FQGNSA. Trimming took 1 base from V and 9 from J; bases not matched to a gene: 9. The CDR3 runs to 16 residues. The CDR3 bases are TGTGCCAGCAGCTTAGTAGGGCTAGCGGGAGAAGGTGAGCAGTTCTTC. Translating gives CASSLVGLAGEGEQFF.

This clonotype occurred many times. V usage is TRBV2 and J usage is TRBJ1-1; D remains unclear. The CDR3 is 15 amino acids. V was clipped by 2 bases and J by 3 bases, with 13 bases between them. Germline-derived CDR1 and CDR2 are SNHLY and FYNNEI. DNA for the CDR3: TGTGCCAGCAGTGAACGAGGCAGTAGAGACACTGAAGCTTTCTTT. Its translation is CASSERGSRDTEAFF.

In its sample, this clonotype was seen a few times. The chain is built from TRBV18 and TRBJ1-3, with D uncertain. V lost 2 bases and J 4 bases, leaving 15 bases between the germline ends. Germline V gene data show CDR1 as KGHSH and CDR2 as LQKENI. This CDR3 has 16 amino acids. The CDR3 is CASSPGRPYVGNTIYF. The CDR3 nucleotides are TGTGCCAGCTCACCAGGGAGACCTTATGTCGGAAACACCATATATTTT.

The rearrangement joins TRBV6-1 to TRBJ1-2; TRBD1 matches at 7 bases. The CDR3 is made up of 15 amino acids. The germline V gene has CDR1 MNHNS and CDR2 SASEGT. The V and J ends lost 4 bases and 5 bases, in that order; junction bases with no gene match: 10. Here the CDR3 DNA reads TGTGCCAGCAGTGTCTATAGGGGGCGAGGGTATGGCTACACCTTC. It codes for CASSVYRGRGYGYTF.

The chain uses TRBV19 and TRBJ2-1, with TRBD2 as a possible D gene (5 bases). Trimming shortened V by 1 base and J by 6 bases, and 10 bases separated the two germline ends. There are 14 residues in the CDR3. The germline V gene has CDR1 LNHDA and CDR2 SQIVND (reference sequence). For the CDR3, the DNA is TGTGCCAGTAGTATAGGTCTAGCAGGCAATGAGCAGTTCTTC. It yields the protein CASSIGLAGNEQFF.

Many counts were recorded for this clonotype. The chain employs TRBV20-1 and TRBJ2-7; the match to TRBD2 covers 7 bases. The CDR3 consists of 14 residues. V lost 5 bases and J lost 2; bases outside the gene matches: 9. Germline V lookup: CDR1 DFQATT, CDR2 SNEGSKA (reference sequence). The CDR3 loop is CSARRDYSTYEQYF. The DNA for the CDR3 is TGCAGTGCTCGAAGGGACTACAGCACCTACGAGCAGTACTTC.

This clonotype was seen repeatedly, ten times or more. The chain combines TRBV28 with TRBJ1-3; D unresolved. The CDR3 has 12 amino acids. The germline CDR1 and CDR2 sequences are MDHEN and SYDVKM. V was shortened by 7 bases and J by 0 bases, with 4 bases between the two germline ends. CDR3 in amino acids: CASTFSGNTIYF. CDR3 nucleotide sequence: TGTGCCAGCACCTTCTCTGGAAACACCATATATTTT.

This clonotype was recorded a few times. Relative to the germline gene, one junction end is altered; a read error may explain this. In DNA, the CDR3 is TGTGTCAGCAGCGCTAGCAGGCAGCAAGAGACCCAGTACTTC. Protein: CVSSASRQQETQYF. The chain employs TRBV5-4 and TRBJ2-5, with TRBD2 as a possible D gene (5 bases). The CDR3 sequence is 14 residues long. Per germline, CDR1 SGHNT and CDR2 YYREEE (reference sequence).